The clone carrying this TCR beta chain has just a few counts. What it binds is unknown. This sample was taken from a study of beta chain features in type 1 diabetes. Investigators reverse transcribed all isolated RNA, so they sequenced expressed TCRB transcripts. This table comes from immunoSEQ multiplex PCR, and its TCRdb copy is limited to in-frame clones, with some not included. The data show under 800,000 clones, less than 20% seen once. CD45RO/CCR7/CD25/CD127/CD95/CD27 separated CD4+ naive, central memory, regulatory and stem cell-like memory cells by sorting. In germline, CDR1 is MDHEN, CDR2 SYDVKM. The CDR3 sequence is 15 residues long. V was trimmed by 6 bases and J by 3 bases, leaving 18 bases between them. Study-wide results and caveats: At VDJ recombination sites, type 1 diabetes patients had fewer insertions and more deleted nucleotides.

This sequence joins TRBV28 and TRBJ2-7; D possibly corresponds to TRBD2 (5 bases). The sample comprised naive CD4+ T cells from blood. The clonotype originates from a man aged 18 to 35 in good health. CDR3 in amino acids: CASRDAVDLRYEQYF. DNA for the CDR3: TGTGCCAGCAGAGATGCAGTGGACTTACGCTACGAGCAGTACTTC.